The following is a T cell receptor beta chain sequence with its context. This sample stems from a study of blood T cell repertoires in COVID-19. Study-wide context: PBMCs, B-cell-depleted T cells, or T cells provided the cDNA or gDNA that made up the material.

Germline V gene sequence: CDR1 SGHAT, CDR2 FQNNGV. V dropped 4 bases and J dropped 9 bases, with 17 bases sitting between them. The CDR3 extends over 14 amino acids. Method: immunoSEQ multiplex PCR; TCRdb's copy keeps in-frame clones and lacks some. The table records around 140,000 clones, around 87% of them present only once. Cohort 3 donors counted as recovered after two negative PCRs, clearance, or resolved symptoms. The V call is TRBV11-2, the J call TRBJ2-3; a possible D gene is TRBD1 (5 bases). This receptor was obtained from a man aged 55 to 70 who had recovered from COVID-19. Sequenced sample: PBMCs or T cells enriched from blood (not recorded which). CDR3 coding DNA: TGTGCCAGCAGCTCCCCGGCCAGGGATACAACGCAGTATTTT. Residues: CASSSPARDTTQYF.